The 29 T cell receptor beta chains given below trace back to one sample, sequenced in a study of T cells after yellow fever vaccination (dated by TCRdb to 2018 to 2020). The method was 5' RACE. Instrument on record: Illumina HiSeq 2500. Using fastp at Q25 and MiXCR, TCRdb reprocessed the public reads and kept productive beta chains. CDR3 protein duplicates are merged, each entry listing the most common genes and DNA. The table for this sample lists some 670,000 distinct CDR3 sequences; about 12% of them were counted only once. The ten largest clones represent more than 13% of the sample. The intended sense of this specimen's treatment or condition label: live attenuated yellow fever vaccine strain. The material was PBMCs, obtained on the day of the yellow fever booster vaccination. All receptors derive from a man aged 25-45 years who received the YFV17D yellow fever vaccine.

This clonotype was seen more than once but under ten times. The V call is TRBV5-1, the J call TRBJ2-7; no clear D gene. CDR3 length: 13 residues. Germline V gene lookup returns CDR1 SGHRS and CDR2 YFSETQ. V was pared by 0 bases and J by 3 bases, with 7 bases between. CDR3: CASSLEQNYEQYF. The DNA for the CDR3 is TGCGCCAGCAGCTTGGAACAGAACTACGAGCAGTACTTC.

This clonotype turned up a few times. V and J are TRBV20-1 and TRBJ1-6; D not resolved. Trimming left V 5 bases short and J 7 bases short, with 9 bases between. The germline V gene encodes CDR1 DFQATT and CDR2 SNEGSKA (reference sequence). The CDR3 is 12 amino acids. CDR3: CSAGGSNSPLHF. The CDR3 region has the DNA TGCAGTGCTGGAGGATCGAATTCACCCCTCCACTTT.

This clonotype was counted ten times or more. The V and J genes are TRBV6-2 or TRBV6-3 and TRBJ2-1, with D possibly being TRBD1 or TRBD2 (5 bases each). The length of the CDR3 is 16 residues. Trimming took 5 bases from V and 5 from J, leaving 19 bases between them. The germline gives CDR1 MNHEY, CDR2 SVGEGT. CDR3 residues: CASSPGSGTNHNEQFF. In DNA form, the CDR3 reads TGTGCCAGCAGTCCCGGCTCCGGGACGAACCACAATGAGCAGTTCTTC.

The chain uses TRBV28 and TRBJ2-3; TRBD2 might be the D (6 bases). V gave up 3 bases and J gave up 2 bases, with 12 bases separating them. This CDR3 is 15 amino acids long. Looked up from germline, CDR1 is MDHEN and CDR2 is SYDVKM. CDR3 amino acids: CASSFLRGVTDTQYF. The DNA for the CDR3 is TGTGCCAGCAGTTTTCTGCGCGGGGTCACAGATACGCAGTATTTT. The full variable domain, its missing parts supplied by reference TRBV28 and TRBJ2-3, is DVKVTQSSRYLVKRTGEKVFLECVQDMDHENMFWYRQDPGLGLRLIYFSYDVKMKEKGDIPEGYSVSREKKERFSLILESASTNQTSMYLCASSFLRGVTDTQYFGPGTRLTVL.

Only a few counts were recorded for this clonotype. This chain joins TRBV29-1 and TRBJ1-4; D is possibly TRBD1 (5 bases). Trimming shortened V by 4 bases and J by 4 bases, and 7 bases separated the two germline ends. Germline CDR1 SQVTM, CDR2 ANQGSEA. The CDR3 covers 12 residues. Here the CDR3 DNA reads TGCAGCGTTGGTGGGGGTAATGAAAAACTGTTTTTT. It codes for CSVGGGNEKLFF.

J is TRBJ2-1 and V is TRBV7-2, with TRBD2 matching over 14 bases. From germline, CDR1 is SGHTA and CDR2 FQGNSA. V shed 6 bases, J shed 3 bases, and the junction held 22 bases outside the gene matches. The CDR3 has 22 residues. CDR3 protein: CASRTPRTGGTSGSFGYNEQFF. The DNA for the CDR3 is TGTGCCAGCAGGACCCCGAGGACAGGCGGGACTAGCGGGAGTTTTGGCTACAATGAGCAGTTCTTC.

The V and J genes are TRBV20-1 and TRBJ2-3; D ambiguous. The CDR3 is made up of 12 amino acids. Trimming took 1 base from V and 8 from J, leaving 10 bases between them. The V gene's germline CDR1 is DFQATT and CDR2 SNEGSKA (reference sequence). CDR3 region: CSARGSPGTQYF. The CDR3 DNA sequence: TGCAGTGCTAGAGGCTCCCCCGGTACGCAGTATTTT.

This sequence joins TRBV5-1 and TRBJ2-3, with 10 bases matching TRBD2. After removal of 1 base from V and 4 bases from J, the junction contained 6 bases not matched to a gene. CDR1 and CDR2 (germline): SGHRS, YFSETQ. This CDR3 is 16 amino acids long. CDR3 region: CASSLRLAGAPDTQYF. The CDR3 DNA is TGCGCCAGCAGCTTGCGGCTAGCGGGAGCCCCAGATACGCAGTATTTT.

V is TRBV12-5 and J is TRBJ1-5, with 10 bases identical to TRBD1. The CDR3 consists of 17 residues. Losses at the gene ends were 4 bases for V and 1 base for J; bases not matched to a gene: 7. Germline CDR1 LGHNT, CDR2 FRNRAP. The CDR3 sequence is CASGSRLDRGSNQPQHF. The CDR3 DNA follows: TGTGCTAGTGGTTCGCGGCTGGACAGGGGGAGCAATCAGCCCCAGCATTTT.

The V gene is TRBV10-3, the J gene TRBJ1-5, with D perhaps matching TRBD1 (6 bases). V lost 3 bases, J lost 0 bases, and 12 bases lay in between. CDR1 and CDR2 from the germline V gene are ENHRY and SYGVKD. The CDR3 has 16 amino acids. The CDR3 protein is CAISDWGANSNQPQHF. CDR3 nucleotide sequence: TGTGCCATCAGTGATTGGGGGGCGAATAGCAATCAGCCCCAGCATTTT.

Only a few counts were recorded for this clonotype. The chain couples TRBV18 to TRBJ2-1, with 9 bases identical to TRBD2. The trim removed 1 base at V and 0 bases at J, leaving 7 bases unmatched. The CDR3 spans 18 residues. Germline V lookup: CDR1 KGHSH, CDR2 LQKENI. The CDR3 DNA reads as TGTGCCAGCTCACCACTTCCAGCTAGCGGGAACTCCTACAATGAGCAGTTCTTC. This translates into CASSPLPASGNSYNEQFF.

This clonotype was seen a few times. CDR3 sequence: CASSLAGPAVNSPLHF. The CDR3, as DNA: TGTGCCAGCAGCTTAGCGGGCCCGGCCGTGAATTCACCCCTCCACTTT. The chain recombines TRBV7-8 with TRBJ1-6; unclear D gene. V was pared by 0 bases and J by 7 bases, with 13 bases between. Germline V CDR1 and CDR2: SGHVS, FQNEAQ. CDR3 size: 16 residues. The full variable domain, rest sourced from reference TRBV7-8 and TRBJ1-6, is GAGVSQSPRYKVAKRGQDVALRCDPISGHVSLFWYQQALGQGPEFLTYFQNEAQLDKSGLPSDRFFAERPEGSVSTLKIQRTQQEDSAVYLCASSLAGPAVNSPLHFGNGTRLTVT.

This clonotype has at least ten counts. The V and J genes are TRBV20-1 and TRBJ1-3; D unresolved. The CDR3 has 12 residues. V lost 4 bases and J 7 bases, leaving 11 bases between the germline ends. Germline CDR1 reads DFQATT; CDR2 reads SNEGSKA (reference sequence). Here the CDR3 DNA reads TGCAGTGCTACCGACATTTCGAACACCATATATTTT. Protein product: CSATDISNTIYF.

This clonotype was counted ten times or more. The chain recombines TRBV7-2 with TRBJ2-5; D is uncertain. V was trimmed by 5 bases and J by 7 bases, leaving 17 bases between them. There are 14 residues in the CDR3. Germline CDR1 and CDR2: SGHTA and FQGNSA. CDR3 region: CASSPPQDIATQYF. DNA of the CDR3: TGTGCCAGCAGCCCACCCCAGGATATCGCGACCCAGTACTTC.

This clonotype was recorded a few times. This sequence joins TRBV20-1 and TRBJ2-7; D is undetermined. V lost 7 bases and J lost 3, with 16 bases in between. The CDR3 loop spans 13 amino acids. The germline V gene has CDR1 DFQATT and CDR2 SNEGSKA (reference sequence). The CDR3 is CSGGSAVGYEQYF. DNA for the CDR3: TGCAGTGGGGGATCAGCAGTCGGCTACGAGCAGTACTTC.

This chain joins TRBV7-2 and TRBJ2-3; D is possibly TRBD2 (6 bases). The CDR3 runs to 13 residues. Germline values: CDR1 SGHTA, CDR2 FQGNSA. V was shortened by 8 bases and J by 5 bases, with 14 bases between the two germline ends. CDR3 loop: CASRSSVRDTQYF. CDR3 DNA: TGTGCCAGCCGATCTAGCGTTAGAGATACGCAGTATTTT.

CDR3 bases: TGTGCCAGCAGACCACCAGCCCAAGAGACCCAGTACTTC. This gives the protein CASRPPAQETQYF. V gene TRBV28 combines with J gene TRBJ2-5, with D unresolved. Germline values: CDR1 MDHEN, CDR2 SYDVKM. The ends were cut back, 6 bases at V and 1 base at J, with 9 bases in the middle. The CDR3 runs 13 residues.

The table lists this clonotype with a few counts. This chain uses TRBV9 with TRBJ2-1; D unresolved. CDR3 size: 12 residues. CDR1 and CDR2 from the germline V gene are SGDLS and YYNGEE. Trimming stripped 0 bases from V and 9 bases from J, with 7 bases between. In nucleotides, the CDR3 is TGTGCCAGCAGCGTAGTGGGTGGTGAGCAGTTCTTC. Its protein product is CASSVVGGEQFF.

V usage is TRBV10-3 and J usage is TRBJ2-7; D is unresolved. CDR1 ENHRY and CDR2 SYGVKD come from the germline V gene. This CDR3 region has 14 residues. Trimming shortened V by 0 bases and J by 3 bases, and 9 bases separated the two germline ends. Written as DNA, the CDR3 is TGTGCCATCAGTGAGTCTGTGGGCTACTACGAGCAGTACTTC. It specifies CAISESVGYYEQYF.

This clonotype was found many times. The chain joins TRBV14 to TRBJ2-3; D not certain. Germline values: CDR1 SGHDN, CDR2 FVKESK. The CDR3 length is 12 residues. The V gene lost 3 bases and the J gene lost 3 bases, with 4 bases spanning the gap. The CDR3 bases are TGTGCCAGCAGCCACTATACAGATACGCAGTATTTT. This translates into CASSHYTDTQYF.

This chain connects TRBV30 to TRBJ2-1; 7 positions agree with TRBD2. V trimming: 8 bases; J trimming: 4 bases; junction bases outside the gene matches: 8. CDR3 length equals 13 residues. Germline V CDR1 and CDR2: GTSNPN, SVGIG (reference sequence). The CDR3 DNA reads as TGTGCCCTGGAAAGCGGGGAGTACAATGAGCAGTTCTTC. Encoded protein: CALESGEYNEQFF.

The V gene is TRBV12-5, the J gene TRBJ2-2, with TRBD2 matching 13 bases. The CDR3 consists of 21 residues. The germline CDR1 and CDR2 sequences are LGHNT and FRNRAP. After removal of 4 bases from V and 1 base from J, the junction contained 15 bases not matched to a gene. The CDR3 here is CASGSGVWTSGSPLNTGELFF. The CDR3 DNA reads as TGTGCTAGTGGTTCCGGCGTTTGGACTAGCGGGAGCCCTTTGAACACCGGGGAGCTGTTTTTT.

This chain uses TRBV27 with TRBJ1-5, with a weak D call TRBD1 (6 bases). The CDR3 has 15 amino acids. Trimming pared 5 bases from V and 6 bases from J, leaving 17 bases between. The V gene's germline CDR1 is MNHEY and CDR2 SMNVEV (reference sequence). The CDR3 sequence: CASSPSGAAFQPQHF. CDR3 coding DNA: TGTGCCAGCAGTCCATCGGGGGCGGCGTTTCAGCCCCAGCATTTT.

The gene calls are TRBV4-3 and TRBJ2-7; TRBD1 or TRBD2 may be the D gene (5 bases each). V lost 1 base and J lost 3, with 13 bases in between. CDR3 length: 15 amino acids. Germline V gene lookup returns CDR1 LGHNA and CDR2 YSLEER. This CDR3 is CASSQAGRGLYEQYF. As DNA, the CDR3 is TGCGCCAGCAGCCAAGCGGGGCGAGGTCTCTACGAGCAGTACTTC.

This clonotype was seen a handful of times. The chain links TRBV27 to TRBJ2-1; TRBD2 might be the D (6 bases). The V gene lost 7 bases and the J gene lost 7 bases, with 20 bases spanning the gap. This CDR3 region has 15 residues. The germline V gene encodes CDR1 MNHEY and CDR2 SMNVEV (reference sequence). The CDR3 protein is CASTEYEKGRNEQFF. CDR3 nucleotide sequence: TGTGCCAGCACGGAATACGAAAAGGGGAGGAATGAGCAGTTCTTC.

The CDR3 nucleotides are TGTGCCAGCAGCTTCTGGGAACCAGATACGCAGTATTTT. Residues: CASSFWEPDTQYF. The chain is built from TRBV5-6 and TRBJ2-3; no firm D call. CDR3 length equals 13 residues. The V gene's germline CDR1 is SGHDT and CDR2 YYEEEE. V was clipped by 2 bases and J by 4 bases, with 8 bases between them.

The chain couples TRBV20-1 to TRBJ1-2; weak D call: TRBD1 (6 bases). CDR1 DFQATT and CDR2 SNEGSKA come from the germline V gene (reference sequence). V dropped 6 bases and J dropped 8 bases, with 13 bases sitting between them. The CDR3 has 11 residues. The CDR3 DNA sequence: TGCAGTGCCATAGGACAGCCCGGCTACACCTTC. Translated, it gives CSAIGQPGYTF.

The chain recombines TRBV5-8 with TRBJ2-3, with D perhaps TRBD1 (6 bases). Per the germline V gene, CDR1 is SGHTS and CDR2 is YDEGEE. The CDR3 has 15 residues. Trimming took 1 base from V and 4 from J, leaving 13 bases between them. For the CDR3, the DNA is TGTGCCAGCAGCTTGAACAGGGTAGGAGCAGATACGCAGTATTTT. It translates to CASSLNRVGADTQYF.

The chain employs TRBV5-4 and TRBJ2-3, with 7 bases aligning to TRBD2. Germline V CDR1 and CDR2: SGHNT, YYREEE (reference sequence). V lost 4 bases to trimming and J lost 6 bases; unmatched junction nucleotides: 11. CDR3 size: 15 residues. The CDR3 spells CASSPGGGAVDTQYF. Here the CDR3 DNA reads TGTGCCAGCAGCCCCGGGGGAGGGGCGGTGGATACGCAGTATTTT.